This T cell receptor (beta chain) originates from a study of CD8 T cells in Susac syndrome. Control patients had untreated stable or active relapsing-remitting multiple sclerosis by revised McDonald criteria. The TEMRA cells underwent FACS enrichment, while the CD8+ and CD4+ T cells underwent negative isolation. RNA was extracted with the RNeasy kit, and a quantity of about 0.45 to 1 ug was reverse transcribed using random hexamers. Coverage of TCR beta CDR3 amplification by immunoSEQ multiplex PCR extended to 54 Vbeta and 13 Jbeta. MiXCR, run by TCRdb on the immunoSEQ multiplex PCR reads, gives a single entry per CDR3 protein. This table has some 300,000 distinct CDR3 sequences, 70% to 90% appearing once. Germline-derived CDR1 and CDR2 are SGHAT and FQNNGV. The CDR3 spans 17 residues. V lost 3 bases and J lost 2; bases outside the gene matches: 9.

Input material: CD8+ T cells from PBMCs. The receptor's source is a human donor with multiple sclerosis. V is TRBV11-2 and J is TRBJ1-5; 8 bases agree with TRBD1. The CDR3 bases are TGTGCCAGCAGCTTTGGACAGGGAACGTGGGGCAATCAGCCCCAGCATTTT. Encoded protein: CASSFGQGTWGNQPQHF. Combining the CDR3 with reference TRBV11-2 and TRBJ1-5 gives the whole variable domain EAGVAQSPRYKIIEKRQSVAFWCNPISGHATLYWYQQILGQGPKLLIQFQNNGVVDDSQLPKDRFSAERLKGVDSTLKIQPAKLEDSAVYLCASSFGQGTWGNQPQHFGDGTRLSIL.